The 6 T cell receptor beta chains reported below all come from one sample, sequenced in a study of cytomegalovirus exposure and HLA in healthy donors. The PCR ran on 60 Vbeta and 13 Jbeta primers. Repertoires were generated with immunoSEQ multiplex PCR, while TCRdb's copy carries only in-frame clones and drops some. Of fewer than 250,000 clones listed, approximately 79% were seen once; the top ten hold approximately 1.8%. Sequenced input: PBMCs. The receptor source for this set is a male donor in good health and CMV-seronegative.

This clone was observed once. The rearrangement joins TRBV9 to TRBJ2-5; 8 nucleotides line up with TRBD2. V gave up 0 bases and J gave up 5 bases; unmatched junction bases: 6. The CDR3 is 15 amino acids. Germline CDR1 and CDR2: SGDLS and YYNGEE. The CDR3 DNA is TGTGCCAGCAGCGTAGATCGGGGGGGGCCGGAGACCCAGTACTTC. This encodes CASSVDRGGPETQYF.

This sequence joins TRBV6-6 and TRBJ2-7, with a tentative D call TRBD1 (7 bases). Per germline, CDR1 MNHNY and CDR2 SVGAGI (reference sequence). V gave up 10 bases and J gave up 3 bases, with 13 bases separating them. This CDR3 spans 12 amino acids. CDR3 DNA: TGTGCCATCGCGGGACAGATCTACGAGCAGTACTTC. Its translation: CAIAGQIYEQYF.

On this clone: The same CDR3 is also encoded by other DNA sequences in this sample. The gene calls are TRBV4-3 and TRBJ1-1; maybe TRBD1 (5 bases). CDR1 LGHNA and CDR2 YSLEER come from the germline V gene. This CDR3 spans 15 amino acids. Trimming pared 0 bases from V and 2 bases from J, leaving 10 bases between. The CDR3 DNA reads as TGCGCCAGCAGCCAAGATGGGGCTGGCAACACTGAAGCTTTCTTT. Translating gives CASSQDGAGNTEAFF.

CDR3 nucleotides: TGCGCCAGCAGCCAAGATGCGACAGCTGGAAACACCATATATTTT. This translates into CASSQDATAGNTIYF. This chain uses TRBV4-3 with TRBJ1-3; possible D gene TRBD1, 5 bases. CDR1 and CDR2 (germline): LGHNA, YSLEER. V shed 0 bases and J shed 2 bases, with 8 bases lying between them. The CDR3 length is 15 residues.

The V and J genes are TRBV6-5 and TRBJ1-5; D may be TRBD1 (6 bases). Germline CDR1 and CDR2: MNHEY and SVGAGI. CDR3 length: 14 residues. V dropped 8 bases and J dropped 11 bases, with 22 bases sitting between them. The CDR3 loop is CASGEPGAALAQHF. Written as DNA, the CDR3 is TGTGCCAGCGGCGAACCAGGGGCCGCTTTGGCCCAGCATTTT.

This clone was detected only once. This rearrangement joins TRBV29-1 to TRBJ2-1; TRBD2 agrees at 8 bases. Germline values: CDR1 SQVTM, CDR2 ANQGSEA. The CDR3 runs 13 residues. The CDR3 loop is CRVLAGSYNEQFF. CDR3 DNA sequence: TGCAGGGTGCTAGCGGGCTCCTACAATGAGCAGTTCTTC.